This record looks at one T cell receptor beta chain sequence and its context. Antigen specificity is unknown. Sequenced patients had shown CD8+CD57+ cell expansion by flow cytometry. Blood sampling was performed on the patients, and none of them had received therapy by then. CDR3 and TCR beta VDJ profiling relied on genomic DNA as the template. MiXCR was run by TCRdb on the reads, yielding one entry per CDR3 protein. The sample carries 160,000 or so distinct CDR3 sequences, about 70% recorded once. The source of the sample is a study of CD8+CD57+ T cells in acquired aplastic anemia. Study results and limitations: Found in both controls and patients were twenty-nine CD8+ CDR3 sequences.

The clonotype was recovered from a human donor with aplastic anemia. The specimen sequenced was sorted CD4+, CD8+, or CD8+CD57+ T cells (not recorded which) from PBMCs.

CDR3 region: CASSQNEQFF. CDR3 coding DNA: TGTGCCAGCAGTCAAAATGAGCAGTTCTTC. V gene TRBV25-1 combines with J gene TRBJ2-1; D unresolved. CDR1 and CDR2 from the germline V gene are MGHDK and SYGVNS. The V gene lost 5 bases and the J gene lost 7 bases, with 3 bases spanning the gap. CDR3 length equals 10 residues. Filled out from reference TRBV25-1 and TRBJ2-1, the complete variable domain reads EADIYQTPRYLVIGTGKKITLECSQTMGHDKMYWYQQDPGMELHLIHYSYGVNSTEKGDLSSESTVSRIRTEHFPLTLESARPSHTSQYLCASSQNEQFFGPGTRLTVL.